Here is one T cell receptor beta chain with its context. It has no known antigen specificity. Base qualities are not at hand, and no much larger clone is one base apart. The time point label of this sample denotes: baseline before first vaccination. The vaccinee samples were drawn from two UK trials, COV001 and COV002, one of which was a single-blind randomized controlled phase 2/3 trial testing AZD1222 (ChAdOx1 nCoV-19) in healthy adults. Trial participant PBMC samples were collected at day 0 and day 28 after the second dose for TCRbeta chain sequencing. This entry belongs to a study of T cell responses to AZD1222 COVID-19 vaccine (dated by TCRdb to the early 2020s). For context, the study as a whole: Because spike-specific TCR depth and breadth did not differ between the two schedules, AZD1222 recipients who got a second dose at roughly 4 weeks were pooled with those who got a second dose at roughly 12 weeks. A total of under 250 trial participants underwent TCR sequencing, of whom nearly 210 had received two doses of AZD1222 and approximately 25 had received two doses of the MenACWY control vaccine. Trial participants were enrolled by age into subgroups of 18-55, 56-69 and 70-plus years, and around 140, 26 and 57 TCR-sequenced participants, respectively, were included in these subgroups.

The CDR3 regions of human TCRbeta chains were subjected to immunosequencing. In the paper's pipeline: TCRs in the repertoires were matched against a reference library of SARS-CoV-2-specific TCRs that had been generated with the MIRA antigen-specificity platform. Breadth was defined as the fraction of unique TCRs that were SARS-CoV-2-associated. Depth was defined as the fraction of total T cells that were SARS-CoV-2-associated. Using the MIRA data, each spike-specific TCR was mapped to the spike region that the TCR reacts to and placed in a CD4 or CD8 class. Log10-transformed breadth and depth values were compared by one-way ANOVA with Sidak's multiple comparisons tests. TCRdb limited this immuneACCESS table to in-frame rearrangements with V and J called. A share of clones is missing; checked studies link under half to unresolved V genes, and the rest is unexplained. The V and J calls and clone size come from that table; D and trimming were worked out from the DNA. Here the sample has approximately 88,000 clones; approximately 90% occur a single time. The ten largest clonotypes hold about 5% of the sample.

The germline V gene sets CDR1 to MDHEN and CDR2 to SYDVKM. V and J are truncated by 2 bases and 11 bases respectively, leaving an intervening sequence of 12 bases. CDR3 length: 12 amino acids, cysteine to phenylalanine. Kept here is only the CDR3 DNA, which spans 36 bases and is read in frame from base 1. Beyond this particular receptor, the publication reports: Because no day 14 peak-response samples were available, repertoires were characterized only after the peak T cell response. In the small 56-69-year group, the increase in depth fell short of significance, most likely because of low power. Spike-specific TCR breadth and depth rose significantly after two AZD1222 doses compared with day 0 and with MenACWY recipients. Nearly half of unique spike-specific TCRs reportedly recognized epitopes outside regions mutated in the B.1.351 and B.1.1.7 variants. Participants were mostly white British, with more females than males. The authors suggested clonal diversity may have been underestimated. Only five or six AZD1222 recipients were SARS-CoV-2 seropositive at baseline, limiting conclusions about previously exposed vaccinees. Vaccine-associated CD4 TCRs spanned the whole spike protein, with dominant responses in regions 160-218 and 743-854.

The input for sequencing was peripheral blood, taken on day 0 of AZD1222 vaccination. This clonotype was sampled from an adult in good health. The chain joins TRBV28 to TRBJ1-1; confidence is insufficient to name the D gene. The nucleotide sequence is given as TGTGCCAGCAGTTTAGGAGGACGTCGGGCTTTCTTT. Protein translation: CASSLGGRRAFF.